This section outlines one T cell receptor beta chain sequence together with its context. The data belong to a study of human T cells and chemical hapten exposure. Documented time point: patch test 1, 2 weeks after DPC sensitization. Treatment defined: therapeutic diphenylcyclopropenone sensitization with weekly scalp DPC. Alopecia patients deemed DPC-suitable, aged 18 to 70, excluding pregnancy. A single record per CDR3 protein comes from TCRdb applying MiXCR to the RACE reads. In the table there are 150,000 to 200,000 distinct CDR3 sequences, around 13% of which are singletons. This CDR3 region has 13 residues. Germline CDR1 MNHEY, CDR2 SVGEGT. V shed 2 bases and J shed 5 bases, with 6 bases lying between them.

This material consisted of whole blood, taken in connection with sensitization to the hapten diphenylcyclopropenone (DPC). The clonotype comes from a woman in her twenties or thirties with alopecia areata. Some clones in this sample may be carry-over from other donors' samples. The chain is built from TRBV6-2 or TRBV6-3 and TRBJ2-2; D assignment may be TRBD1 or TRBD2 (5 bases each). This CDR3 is CASSYGGTGELFF. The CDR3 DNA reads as TGTGCCAGCAGTTACGGGGGTACCGGGGAGCTGTTTTTT.